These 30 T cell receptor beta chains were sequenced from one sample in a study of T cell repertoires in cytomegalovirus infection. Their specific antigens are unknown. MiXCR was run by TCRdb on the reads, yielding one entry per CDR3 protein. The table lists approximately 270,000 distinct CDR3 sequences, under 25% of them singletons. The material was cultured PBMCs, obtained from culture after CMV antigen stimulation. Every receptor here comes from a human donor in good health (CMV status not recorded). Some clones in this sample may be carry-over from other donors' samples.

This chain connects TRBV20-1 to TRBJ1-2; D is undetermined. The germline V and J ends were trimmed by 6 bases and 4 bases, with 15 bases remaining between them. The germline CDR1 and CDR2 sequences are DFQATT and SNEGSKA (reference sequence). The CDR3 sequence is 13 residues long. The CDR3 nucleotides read TGCAGTGCACAAAAGGGTACGGGCTATGGCTACACCTTC. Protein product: CSAQKGTGYGYTF.

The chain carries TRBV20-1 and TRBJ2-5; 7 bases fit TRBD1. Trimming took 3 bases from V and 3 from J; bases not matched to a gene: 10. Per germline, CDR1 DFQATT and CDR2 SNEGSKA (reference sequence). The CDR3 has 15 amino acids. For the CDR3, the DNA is TGCAGTGCTAGGGTGCCCGGGACAGCTAAAGAGACCCAGTACTTC. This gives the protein CSARVPGTAKETQYF.

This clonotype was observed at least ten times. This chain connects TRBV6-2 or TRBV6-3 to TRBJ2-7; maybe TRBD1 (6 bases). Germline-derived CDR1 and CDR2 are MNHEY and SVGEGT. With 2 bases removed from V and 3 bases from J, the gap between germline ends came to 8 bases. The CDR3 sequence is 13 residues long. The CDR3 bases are TGTGCCAGCAGTTACCGGGACAACTACGAGCAGTACGTC. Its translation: CASSYRDNYEQYV.

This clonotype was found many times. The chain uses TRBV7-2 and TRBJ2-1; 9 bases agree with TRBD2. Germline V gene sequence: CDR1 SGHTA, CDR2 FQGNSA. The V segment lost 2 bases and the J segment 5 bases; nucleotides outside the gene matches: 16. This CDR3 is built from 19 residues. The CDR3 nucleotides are TGTGCCAGCAGCTTACGACCCGGGCCGCGGGAGGGCCGGGACAATGAGCAGTTCTTC. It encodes CASSLRPGPREGRDNEQFF. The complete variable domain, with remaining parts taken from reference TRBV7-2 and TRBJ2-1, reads GAGVSQSPSNKVTEKGKDVELRCDPISGHTALYWYRQSLGQGLEFLIYFQGNSAPDKSGLPSDRFSAERTGGSVSTLTIQRTQQEDSAVYLCASSLRPGPREGRDNEQFFGPGTRLTVL.

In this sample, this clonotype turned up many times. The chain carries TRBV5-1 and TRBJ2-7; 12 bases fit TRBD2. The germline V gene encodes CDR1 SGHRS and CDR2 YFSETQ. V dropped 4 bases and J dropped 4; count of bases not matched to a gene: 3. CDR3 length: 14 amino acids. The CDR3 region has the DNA TGCGCCAGCAGCCCGGGACTAGCGGGTTACGAGCAGTACTTC. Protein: CASSPGLAGYEQYF. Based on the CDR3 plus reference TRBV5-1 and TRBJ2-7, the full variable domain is KAGVTQTPRYLIKTRGQQVTLSCSPISGHRSVSWYQQTPGQGLQFLFEYFSETQRNKGNFPGRFSGRQFSNSRSEMNVSTLELGDSALYLCASSPGLAGYEQYFGPGTRLTVT.

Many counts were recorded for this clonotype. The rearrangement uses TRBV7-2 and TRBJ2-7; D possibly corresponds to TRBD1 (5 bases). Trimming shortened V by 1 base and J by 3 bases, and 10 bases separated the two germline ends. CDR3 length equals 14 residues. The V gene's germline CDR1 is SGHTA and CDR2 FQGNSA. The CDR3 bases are TGTGCCAGCAGCTTAGGATATCAGGGCTACGAGCAGTACTTC. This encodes CASSLGYQGYEQYF.

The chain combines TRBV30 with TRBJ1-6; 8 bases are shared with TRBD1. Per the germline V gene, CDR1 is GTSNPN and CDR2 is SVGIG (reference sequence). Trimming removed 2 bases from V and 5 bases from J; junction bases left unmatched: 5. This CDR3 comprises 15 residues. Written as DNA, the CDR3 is TGTGCCTGGAGTCCAATGGACAGGGATAATTCACCCCTCCACTTT. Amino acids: CAWSPMDRDNSPLHF.

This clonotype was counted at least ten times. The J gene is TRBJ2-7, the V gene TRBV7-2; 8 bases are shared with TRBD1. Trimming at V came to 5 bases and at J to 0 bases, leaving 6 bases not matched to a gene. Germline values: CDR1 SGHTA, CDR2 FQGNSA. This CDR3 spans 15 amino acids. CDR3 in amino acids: CASSVTGGSSYEQYF. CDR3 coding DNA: TGTGCCAGCAGCGTTACAGGGGGGAGCTCCTACGAGCAGTACTTC. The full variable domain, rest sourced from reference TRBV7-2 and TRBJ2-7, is GAGVSQSPSNKVTEKGKDVELRCDPISGHTALYWYRQSLGQGLEFLIYFQGNSAPDKSGLPSDRFSAERTGGSVSTLTIQRTQQEDSAVYLCASSVTGGSSYEQYFGPGTRLTVT.

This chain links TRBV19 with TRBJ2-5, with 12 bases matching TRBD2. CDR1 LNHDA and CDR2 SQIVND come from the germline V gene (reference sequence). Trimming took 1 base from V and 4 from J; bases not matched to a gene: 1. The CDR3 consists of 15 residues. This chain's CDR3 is CASSIAGLAGETQYF. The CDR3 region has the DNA TGTGCCAGTAGTATAGCGGGACTAGCGGGAGAGACCCAGTACTTC.

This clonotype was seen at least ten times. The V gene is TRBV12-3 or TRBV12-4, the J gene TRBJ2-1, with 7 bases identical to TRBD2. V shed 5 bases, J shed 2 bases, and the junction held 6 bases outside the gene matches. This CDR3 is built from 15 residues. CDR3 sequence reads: CASSPPSGTYNEQFF. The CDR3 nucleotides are TGTGCCAGCAGTCCCCCGAGCGGGACCTACAATGAGCAGTTCTTC.

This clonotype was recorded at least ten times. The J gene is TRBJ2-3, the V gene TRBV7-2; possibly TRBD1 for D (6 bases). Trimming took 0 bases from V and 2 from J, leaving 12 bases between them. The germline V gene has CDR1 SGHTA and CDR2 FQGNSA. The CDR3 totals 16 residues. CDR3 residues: CASSLAGAGVTDTQYF. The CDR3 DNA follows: TGTGCCAGCAGCTTAGCGGGGGCTGGGGTCACAGATACGCAGTATTTT.

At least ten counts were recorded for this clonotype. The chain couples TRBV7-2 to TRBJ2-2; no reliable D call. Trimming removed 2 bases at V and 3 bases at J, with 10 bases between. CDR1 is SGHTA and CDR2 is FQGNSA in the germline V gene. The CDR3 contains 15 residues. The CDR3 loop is CASSLWIGDTGELFF. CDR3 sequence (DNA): TGTGCCAGCAGCTTATGGATCGGCGACACCGGGGAGCTGTTTTTT.

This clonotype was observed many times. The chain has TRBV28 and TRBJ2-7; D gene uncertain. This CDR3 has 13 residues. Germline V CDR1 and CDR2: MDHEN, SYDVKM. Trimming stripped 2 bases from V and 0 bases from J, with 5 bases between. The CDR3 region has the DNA TGTGCCAGCAGTTTAACAGACTCCTACGAGCAGTACTTC. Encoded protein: CASSLTDSYEQYF.

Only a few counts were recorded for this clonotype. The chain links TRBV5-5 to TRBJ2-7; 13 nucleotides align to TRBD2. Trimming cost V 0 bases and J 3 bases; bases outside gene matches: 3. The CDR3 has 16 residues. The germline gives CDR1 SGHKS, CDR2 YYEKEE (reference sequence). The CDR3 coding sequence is TGTGCCAGCAGCTTGGTGACTAGCGGGAGGAACTACGAGCAGTACGTC. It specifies CASSLVTSGRNYEQYV.

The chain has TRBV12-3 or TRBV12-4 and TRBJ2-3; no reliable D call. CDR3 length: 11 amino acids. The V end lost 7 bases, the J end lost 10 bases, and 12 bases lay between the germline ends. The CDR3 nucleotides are TGTGCCAGCACGCACCAGGCGGCGCAGTATTTT. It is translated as CASTHQAAQYF.

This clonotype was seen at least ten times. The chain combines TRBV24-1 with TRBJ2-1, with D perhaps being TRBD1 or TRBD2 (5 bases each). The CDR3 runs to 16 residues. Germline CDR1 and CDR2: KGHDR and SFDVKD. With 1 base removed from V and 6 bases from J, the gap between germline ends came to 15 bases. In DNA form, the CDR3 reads TGTGCCACCAGTGATTTCGGGGCTTCGGGTCGCAATGAGCAGTTCTTC. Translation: CATSDFGASGRNEQFF.

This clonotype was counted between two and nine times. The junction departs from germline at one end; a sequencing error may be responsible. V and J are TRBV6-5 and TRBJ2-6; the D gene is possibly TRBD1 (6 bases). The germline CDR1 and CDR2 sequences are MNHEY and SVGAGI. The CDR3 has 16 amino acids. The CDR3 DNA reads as TGTGCCAGCAGGTACTCCACCCAGGGGTTGGCCAACGTCCTGACTTTC. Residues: CASRYSTQGLANVLTF.

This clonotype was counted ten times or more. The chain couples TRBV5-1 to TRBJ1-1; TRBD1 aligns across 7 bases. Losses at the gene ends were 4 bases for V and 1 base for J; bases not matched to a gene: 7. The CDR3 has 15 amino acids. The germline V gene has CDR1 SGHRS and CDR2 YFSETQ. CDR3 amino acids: CASSIPDRPNTEAFF. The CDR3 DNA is TGCGCCAGCAGCATACCGGACAGGCCGAACACTGAAGCTTTCTTT.

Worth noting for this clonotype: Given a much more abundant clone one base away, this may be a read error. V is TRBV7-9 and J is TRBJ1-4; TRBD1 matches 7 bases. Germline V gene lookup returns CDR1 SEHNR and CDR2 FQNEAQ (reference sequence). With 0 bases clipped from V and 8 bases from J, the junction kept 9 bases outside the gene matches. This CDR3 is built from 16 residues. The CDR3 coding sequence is TGTGCCAGCAGCTTAGCGAAGTGGGACAGAACCGAAAAACTGTTTTTT. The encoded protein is CASSLAKWDRTEKLFF.

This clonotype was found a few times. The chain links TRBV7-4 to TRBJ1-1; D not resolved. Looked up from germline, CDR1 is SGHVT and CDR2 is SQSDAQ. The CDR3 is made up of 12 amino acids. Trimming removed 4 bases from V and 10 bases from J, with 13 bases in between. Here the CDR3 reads CASSSGNAGAFF. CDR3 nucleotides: TGTGCCAGCAGCTCGGGCAACGCGGGAGCTTTCTTT. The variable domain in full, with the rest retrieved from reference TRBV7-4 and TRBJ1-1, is GAGVSQSPRYKVAKRGRDVALRCDSISGHVTLYWYRQTLGQGSEVLTYSQSDAQRDKSGRPSGRFSAERPERSVSTLKIQRTEQGDSAVYLCASSSGNAGAFFGQGTRLTVV.

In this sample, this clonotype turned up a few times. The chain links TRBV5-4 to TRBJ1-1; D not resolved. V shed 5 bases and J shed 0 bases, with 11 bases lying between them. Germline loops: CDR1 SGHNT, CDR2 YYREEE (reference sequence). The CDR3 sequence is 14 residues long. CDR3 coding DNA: TGTGCCAGCAGGCTACAGCTCATGAACACTGAAGCTTTCTTT. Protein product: CASRLQLMNTEAFF.

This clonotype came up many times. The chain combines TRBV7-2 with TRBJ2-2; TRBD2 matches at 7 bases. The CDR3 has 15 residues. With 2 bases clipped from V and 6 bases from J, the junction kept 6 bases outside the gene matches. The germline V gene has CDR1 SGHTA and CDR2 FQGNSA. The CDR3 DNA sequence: TGTGCCAGCAGCTTATTGAAGGGAGGGGCCGGGGAGCTGTTTTTT. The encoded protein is CASSLLKGGAGELFF.

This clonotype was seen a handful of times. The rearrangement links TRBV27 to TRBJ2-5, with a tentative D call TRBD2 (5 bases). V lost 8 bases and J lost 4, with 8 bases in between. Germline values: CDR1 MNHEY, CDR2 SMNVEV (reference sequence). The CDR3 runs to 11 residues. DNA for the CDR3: TGTGCCAGCGGGAGATCAGAGACCCAGTACTTC. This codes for CASGRSETQYF.

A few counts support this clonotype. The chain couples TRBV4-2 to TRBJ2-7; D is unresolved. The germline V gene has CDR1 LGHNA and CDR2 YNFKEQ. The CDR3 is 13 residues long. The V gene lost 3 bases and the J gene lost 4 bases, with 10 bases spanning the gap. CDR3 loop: CASSQITRYEQYF. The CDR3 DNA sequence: TGTGCCAGCAGCCAGATTACAAGGTACGAGCAGTACTTC.

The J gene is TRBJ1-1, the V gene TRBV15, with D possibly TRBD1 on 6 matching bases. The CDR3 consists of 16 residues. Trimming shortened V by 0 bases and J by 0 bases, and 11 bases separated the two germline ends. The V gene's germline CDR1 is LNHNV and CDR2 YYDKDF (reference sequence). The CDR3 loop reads CATSRDVGALNTEAFF. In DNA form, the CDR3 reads TGTGCCACCAGCAGAGATGTGGGGGCTTTGAACACTGAAGCTTTCTTT.

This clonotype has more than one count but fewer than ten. The CDR3 DNA reads TGTGCCAGCACCCACCCGACAGGGCACACAGATACGCAGTATTTT. Translating it yields CASTHPTGHTDTQYF. This chain uses TRBV7-9 with TRBJ2-3, with TRBD1 matching over 7 bases. The CDR3 covers 15 residues. Germline CDR1 is SEHNR and CDR2 is FQNEAQ (reference sequence). The ends lost 7 bases at V and 2 bases at J; junction bases unmatched: 9. Based on the CDR3 plus reference TRBV7-9 and TRBJ2-3, the full variable domain is DTGVSQNPRHKITKRGQNVTFRCDPISEHNRLYWYRQTLGQGPEFLTYFQNEAQLEKSRLLSDRFSAERPKGSFSTLEIQRTEQGDSAMYLCASTHPTGHTDTQYFGPGTRLTVL.

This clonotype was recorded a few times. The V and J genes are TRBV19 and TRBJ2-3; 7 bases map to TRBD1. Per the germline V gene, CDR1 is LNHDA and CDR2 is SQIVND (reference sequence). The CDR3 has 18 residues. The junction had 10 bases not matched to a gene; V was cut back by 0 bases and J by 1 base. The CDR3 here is CASSIDSRTGSRTDTQYF. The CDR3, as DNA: TGTGCCAGTAGTATAGATTCCCGGACAGGAAGCCGCACAGATACGCAGTATTTT.

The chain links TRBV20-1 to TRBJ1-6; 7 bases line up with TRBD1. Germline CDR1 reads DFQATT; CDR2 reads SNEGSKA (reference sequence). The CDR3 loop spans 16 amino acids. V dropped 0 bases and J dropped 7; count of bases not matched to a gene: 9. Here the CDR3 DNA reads TGCAGTGCTAGAGACACACAGGGGTTCCACAATTCACCCCTCCACTTT. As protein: CSARDTQGFHNSPLHF.

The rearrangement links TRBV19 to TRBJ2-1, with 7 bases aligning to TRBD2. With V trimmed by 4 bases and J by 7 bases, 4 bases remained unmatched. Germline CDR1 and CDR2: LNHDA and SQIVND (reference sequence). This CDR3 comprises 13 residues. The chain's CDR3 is CASSTVSGNEQFF. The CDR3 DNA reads TGTGCCAGTAGTACCGTTAGCGGGAATGAGCAGTTCTTC.

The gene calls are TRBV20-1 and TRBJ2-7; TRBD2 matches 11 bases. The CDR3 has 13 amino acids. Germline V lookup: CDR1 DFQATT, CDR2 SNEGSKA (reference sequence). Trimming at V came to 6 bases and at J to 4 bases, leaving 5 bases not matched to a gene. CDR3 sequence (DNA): TGCAGTGCAAGGGGGACTAGCGGTTACGAGCAGTACGTC. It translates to CSARGTSGYEQYV.